The rows below give T cell receptor beta chains drawn from one sample of a study of T cell changes during pregnancy in multiple sclerosis. Assay used: immunoSEQ multiplex PCR; TCRdb lists only in-frame clones, some missing. This table holds some 47,000 clones, over 85% found once. The sample consisted of peripheral blood, taken in the first trimester of pregnancy. These receptors originate from a female donor with multiple sclerosis, enrolled in a pregnancy study. Both conserved end residues are part of each CDR3. A D gene is named only where the DNA matches it firmly. Rows give clone size only sometimes, using once, few, many, or a class for an expanded clone.

CDR3nt	CDR3aa	j_gene	len	v_gene	abundance	d_gene
TGTGCCACGCAAAGGGGAGGGAACAATGAGCAGTTCTTC	CATQRGGNNEQFF	TRBJ2-1	13	TRBV7-9	-	TRBD2
TGTGCCAGCAGCGCGGTAGCGGGGGGGGTCTACGAGCAGTACTTC	CASSAVAGGVYEQYF	TRBJ2-7	15	TRBV7-3	once	TRBD2
TGTGCCAGCAGTTTCCGCGGACAGGGGCAGTACTTC	CASSFRGQGQYF	TRBJ2-7	12	TRBV28	-	TRBD1
TGTGCCAGCTTGGGGGCCGGGTATAGCAATCAGCCCCAGCATTTT	CASLGAGYSNQPQHF	TRBJ1-5	15	TRBV6-1	-	-
TGTGCCAGCAGAGACCCGGGACAGGGAGATTCACCCCTCCACTTT	CASRDPGQGDSPLHF	TRBJ1-6	15	TRBV2	many	TRBD1
TGTGCCAGCAGCTCGTACTCTACAGGGTTCTCCTACGAGCAGTACTTC	CASSSYSTGFSYEQYF	TRBJ2-7	16	TRBV5-4	-	-
TGCGCCAGCAGCTGGACGGGGGAAGATTCACCCCTCCACTTT	CASSWTGEDSPLHF	TRBJ1-6	14	TRBV5-1	-	-
TGTGCCAGCAGCTCGAACTATGGCTACACCTTC	CASSSNYGYTF	TRBJ1-2	11	TRBV7-2	-	-
TGTGCCACCGCCGGAGGCCAAGAGACCCAGTACTTC	CATAGGQETQYF	TRBJ2-5	12	TRBV6-6	-	-
TGTGCCAGCAGTTCATGGAGGGAGCAAGAGACCCAGTACTTC	CASSSWREQETQYF	TRBJ2-5	14	TRBV28	-	-
TGTGCCAGCAGTGAATGGGAGAATCAGCCCCAGCATTTT	CASSEWENQPQHF	TRBJ1-5	13	TRBV25-1	-	-
TGTGCCAGCAGCACAGCACAGGCGGCCGGGGAGCTGTTTTTT	CASSTAQAAGELFF	TRBJ2-2	14	TRBV9	-	-
TGTGCCAGCAGCTTACGAGGGGGCATGGGGGAAGGCTACACCTTC	CASSLRGGMGEGYTF	TRBJ1-2	15	TRBV7-3	few	TRBD1
TGTGCCAGCAGCCAGCATAGGCAGGGGTTCTATGGCTACACCTTC	CASSQHRQGFYGYTF	TRBJ1-2	15	TRBV7-8	-	-
TGTGCCAGCAGTCGAAACACAGGGGGCCCTGGGGGCTACACCTTC	CASSRNTGGPGGYTF	TRBJ1-2	15	TRBV11-1	-	TRBD1
TGTGCCAGCAGCCACAAACCTCAGGGGGGGAACACTGAAGCTTTCTTT	CASSHKPQGGNTEAFF	TRBJ1-1	16	TRBV7-9	-	TRBD1
TGTGCCAGCAGCTTAGCACGGGGGCAAGAGACCCAGTACTTC	CASSLARGQETQYF	TRBJ2-5	14	TRBV7-9	-	-
TGTGCCATCAGTTGGACAGGGGGTGATCGGGCGGCTGAGCAGTTCTTC	CAISWTGGDRAAEQFF	TRBJ2-1	16	TRBV10-3	-	TRBD1